This TCR beta chain was profiled in a study of regulatory T cells in long-lasting Graves disease. Whole-study results and caveats: Rather than thyroid tissue, only peripheral blood underwent study.

This sample's time point: newly diagnosed GD, antithyroid drugs for less than 3 months. The TCR library was made from RNA extracted from PBMCs. This clonotype was seen repeatedly, ten times or more. Its antigen is not known. Sequencing libraries for TCR beta were prepared with iRepertoire HTBI primers and Arm-PCR of CDR3 regions. Each CDR3 protein is one row after TCRdb ran MiXCR on the multiplex PCR reads. Of more than 400,000 distinct CDR3 sequences listed, 16% are singletons. The same data also contributed to another study, on T cells in Graves' hyperthyroidism and ophthalmopathy. That report notes: The HTBI primer set served for first-round RT-PCR of the TCR CDR3. Patients with ophthalmopathy were separated from those with stable hyperthyroidism by a 13 V-J model. The model's output predicted ophthalmopathy at a median of roughly 6 months prior to onset.

The specimen was peripheral blood mononuclear cells (PBMCs), collected at new diagnosis, from a patient treated with antithyroid drugs. This receptor was obtained from a middle-aged man with Graves disease.

Here the CDR3 reads CASSEDGDRGPFGYGYTF. The CDR3 nucleotides are TGTGCCAGCAGTGAAGACGGGGACAGGGGGCCTTTTGGCTATGGCTACACCTTC. The chain carries TRBV2 and TRBJ1-2; 12 nucleotides match TRBD1. The V and J ends lost 1 base and 4 bases, in that order; junction bases with no gene match: 10. The CDR3 is made up of 18 amino acids. CDR1 SNHLY and CDR2 FYNNEI come from the germline V gene. Drawing the rest from reference TRBV2 and TRBJ1-2, the complete variable domain is EPEVTQTPSHQVTQMGQEVILRCVPISNHLYFYWYRQILGQKVEFLVSFYNNEISEKSEIFDDQFSVERPDGSNFTLKIRSTKLEDSAMYFCASSEDGDRGPFGYGYTFGSGTRLTVV.